This T cell receptor beta chain was found in a study of blood T cell repertoires in COVID-19. Across the whole study: The analysed material was cDNA or gDNA that came from T cells, B-cell-depleted T cells, or PBMCs.

Authors' processing steps: Counts of nucleated cells, estimated from reference gene primer amplification, were obtained. The table came from immunoSEQ multiplex PCR; TCRdb's copy has only in-frame clones and leaves some out. The DNA gave D and trimming, while V, J and clone size come from that table. Seen here are approximately 180,000 clones, over 65% observed once, and the top ten hold 15% to 20%. The CDR3 covers 14 residues. CDR1 and CDR2 from the germline V gene are MDHEN and SYDVKM. The germline V and J ends were trimmed by 6 bases and 4 bases, with 15 bases remaining between them. Patients of the Seattle cohort, enrolled during active infection, were followed longitudinally.

Material: peripheral blood. The origin of this receptor is a person aged 65-85 years with COVID-19, enrolled during active disease. This rearrangement joins TRBV28 to TRBJ1-1, with TRBD1 as a possible D gene (5 bases). The CDR3 region is CASRDTQGPTEAFF. CDR3 nucleotide sequence: TGTGCCAGCAGAGACACCCAGGGTCCCACTGAAGCTTTCTTT.